This T cell receptor (beta chain) is from a study of identical twins' blood T cells. Three pairs of healthy female monozygous twins were the donors. As to this clonotype: What it binds is not known.

TCRdb fed the 5' RACE reads into MiXCR, producing one record per CDR3 protein. The sample gives roughly 340,000 distinct CDR3 sequences, more than 25% of which show up once; around 5.6% is in the top ten. Findings and caveats of the study: Shared CDR3 clonotype counts between two donors mainly tracked the product of their cloneset sizes, twins included. Twins shared more top CDR3 clonotypes than unrelated donors did. V gene usage reportedly matched far better within twin pairs than unrelated donors.

This receptor was obtained from a woman between 18 and 55 years old in good health. Sequencing was performed on PBMCs.

CDR3 loop: CASSSNNQPQHF. CDR3 coding DNA: TGTGCCAGCAGTTCGAACAATCAGCCCCAGCATTTT. The chain is built from TRBV27 and TRBJ1-5, with D unclear. The CDR3 has 12 amino acids. V lost 4 bases and J lost 3, with 4 bases in between. CDR1 and CDR2 from the germline V gene are MNHEY and SMNVEV (reference sequence).